The 32 T cell receptor beta chains in this list originate from one sample, sequenced in a study of T cell changes during pregnancy in multiple sclerosis. Only in-frame clones appear in the TCRdb table, and some are missing; sequencing was by immunoSEQ multiplex PCR. The sample gives 40,000 to 60,000 clones, 75% to 90% of which show up once; 1.4% to 1.5% is in the top ten. Sequenced material: peripheral blood, taken in the first trimester of pregnancy. These receptor sequences come from a female donor in good health, enrolled as a control in a pregnancy study.

The gene calls are TRBV19 and TRBJ2-1; D might be TRBD2 (5 bases). The CDR3 contains 11 residues. Trimming cost V 8 bases and J 4 bases, with 6 bases left between them. CDR1 is LNHDA, CDR2 SQIVND, per germline (reference sequence). The chain's CDR3 is CASGLYNEQFF. The CDR3 DNA reads as TGTGCCAGTGGACTTTACAATGAGCAGTTCTTC.

This chain uses TRBV6-4 with TRBJ2-3; TRBD1 aligns across 12 bases. The CDR3 length is 15 residues. V shed 3 bases and J 4 bases; nucleotides not matched to a gene: 2. Germline loops: CDR1 MRHNA, CDR2 SNTAGT. The CDR3, as DNA: TGTGCCAGCAGTGAGGGACAGGGGGCATCAGATACGCAGTATTTT. Its translation is CASSEGQGASDTQYF.

This chain joins TRBV30 and TRBJ2-3; 11 bases align to TRBD2. The CDR3 contains 15 residues. V was pared by 4 bases and J by 6 bases, with 9 bases of the junction left unmatched. From germline, CDR1 is GTSNPN and CDR2 SVGIG (reference sequence). CDR3 amino acids: CAWTGLADSSDTQYF. The CDR3 region has the DNA TGTGCCTGGACGGGACTAGCGGACTCATCTGATACGCAGTATTTT.

In the case of this clone: A read error is likely, as this CDR3 ends without the conserved phenylalanine or tryptophan. No DNA is shown, since the ends of the CDR3 on it are uncertain; the CDR3 is the one TCRdb lists. Here the CDR3 reads CASSPDDRAVFY. J is TRBJ2-7 and V is TRBV11-2; the DNA was not used to check the table's D call, TRBD1. The germline gives CDR1 SGHAT, CDR2 FQNNGV. The CDR3 is 12 amino acids in total, end residues counted.

The chain employs TRBV14 and TRBJ1-3, with D unclear. Germline V gene data show CDR1 as SGHDN and CDR2 as FVKESK. V lost 1 base and J 4 bases, leaving 17 bases between the germline ends. The CDR3 sequence is 17 residues long. CDR3: CASSQGRRPRYGNTIYF. Here the CDR3 DNA reads TGTGCCAGCAGCCAAGGTCGGAGGCCCCGGTACGGAAACACCATATATTTT.

The rearrangement uses TRBV5-4 and TRBJ2-1, with D tentatively TRBD2 (7 bases). Germline V gene data show CDR1 as SGHNT and CDR2 as YYREEE (reference sequence). The CDR3 length is 15 residues. The V end was cut by 6 bases, the J end by 2 bases, with 15 bases between. CDR3 DNA sequence: TGTGCCAGCACCCGGGGGGCGGTCGCCTACAATGAGCAGTTCTTC. Amino acids: CASTRGAVAYNEQFF.

J is TRBJ2-1 and V is TRBV7-3; D is uncertain. V was shortened by 2 bases and J by 6 bases, with 11 bases between the two germline ends. The germline V gene encodes CDR1 SGHTA and CDR2 FQGTGA. The CDR3 length is 14 residues. The CDR3 DNA follows: TGTGCCAGCAGCTTACTGAGTAGCTCCAATGAGCAGTTCTTC. This sequence encodes CASSLLSSSNEQFF.

This chain links TRBV30 with TRBJ2-5; 7 bases fit TRBD1. Trimming cost V 1 base and J 7 bases; bases outside gene matches: 3. This CDR3 is 12 amino acids long. The germline CDR1 and CDR2 sequences are GTSNPN and SVGIG (reference sequence). CDR3 amino acids: CAWSEGAGTQYF. Here the CDR3 DNA reads TGTGCCTGGAGTGAGGGGGCGGGGACCCAGTACTTC. The full variable domain, in which reference TRBV30 and TRBJ2-5 provide the parts outside the CDR3, is SQTIHQWPATLVQPVGSPLSLECTVEGTSNPNLYWYRQAAGRGLQLLFYSVGIGQISSEVPQNLSASRPQDRQFILSSKKLLLSDSGFYLCAWSEGAGTQYFGPGTRLLVL.

The chain links TRBV11-2 to TRBJ1-1; D possibly corresponds to TRBD1 (5 bases). The V end was cut by 5 bases, the J end by 2 bases, with 18 bases between. CDR3 length: 16 amino acids. CDR1 SGHAT and CDR2 FQNNGV come from the germline V gene. CDR3 region: CASSPPWGQGNTEAFF. As DNA, the CDR3 is TGTGCCAGCAGCCCACCCTGGGGCCAGGGAAACACTGAAGCTTTCTTT.

The chain carries TRBV4-3 and TRBJ1-1; D remains ambiguous. Trimming stripped 0 bases from V and 0 bases from J, with 11 bases between. This CDR3 comprises 16 residues. Per the germline V gene, CDR1 is LGHNA and CDR2 is YSLEER. CDR3 DNA: TGCGCCAGCAGCCAAGATAGTGAGGGATTGAACACTGAAGCTTTCTTT. Its translation is CASSQDSEGLNTEAFF.

Only a few counts were recorded for this clone. The chain combines TRBV4-3 with TRBJ2-3; D is ambiguous. The CDR3 spans 11 residues. Germline CDR1 and CDR2: LGHNA and YSLEER. V was cut by 6 bases and J by 11 bases, with 12 bases left in between. As DNA, the CDR3 is TGCGCCAGCAGAGACGGTACGGGGCAGTATTTT. This encodes CASRDGTGQYF.

The chain links TRBV4-2 to TRBJ1-5; a weak D match, TRBD1 (6 bases). Germline CDR1 and CDR2: LGHNA and YNFKEQ. CDR3 length equals 16 residues. Trimming left V 3 bases short and J 2 bases short, with 14 bases between. CDR3 region: CASSQPQGRGNQPQHF. CDR3 DNA: TGTGCCAGCAGCCAGCCACAGGGTCGGGGCAATCAGCCCCAGCATTTT.

The chain uses TRBV11-2 and TRBJ1-6; weak D call: TRBD1 (5 bases). The CDR3 totals 15 residues. Trimming removed 4 bases at V and 5 bases at J, with 12 bases between. CDR1 and CDR2 (germline): SGHAT, FQNNGV. As DNA, the CDR3 is TGTGCCAGCAGCTCGCGACAGAGAGATAATTCACCCCTCCACTTT. Translating it yields CASSSRQRDNSPLHF.

This chain connects TRBV7-9 to TRBJ2-2; the D gene is possibly TRBD2 (7 bases). The CDR3 contains 14 residues. The V end lost 3 bases, the J end lost 6 bases, and 11 bases lay between the germline ends. Germline values: CDR1 SEHNR, CDR2 FQNEAQ (reference sequence). The CDR3 coding sequence is TGTGCCAGCAGCTTTGAGGGGGGGCCCGGGGAGCTGTTTTTT. Amino acid sequence: CASSFEGGPGELFF.

This clone was counted once. The rearrangement joins TRBV6-5 to TRBJ1-2; unclear D gene. The V end was cut by 5 bases, the J end by 6 bases, with 13 bases between. Germline values: CDR1 MNHEY, CDR2 SVGAGI. This CDR3 has 13 amino acids. As DNA, the CDR3 is TGTGCCAGCAGTGACTGGAGCCGGGATGGCTACACCTTC. Its translation: CASSDWSRDGYTF.

The chain combines TRBV6-1 with TRBJ1-4; maybe TRBD1 (5 bases). This CDR3 has 16 residues. Trimming removed 1 base from V and 0 bases from J, with 9 bases in between. CDR1 is MNHNS and CDR2 is SASEGT in the germline V gene. The CDR3 DNA sequence: TGTGCCAGCAGTGAAGGGACATACGCAACTAATGAAAAACTGTTTTTT. Translated: CASSEGTYATNEKLFF.

The chain joins TRBV6-1 to TRBJ1-1; D not resolved. Trimming stripped 3 bases from V and 11 bases from J, with 7 bases between. The CDR3 covers 10 residues. CDR1 and CDR2 (germline): MNHNS, SASEGT. The CDR3 reads CASSDLQAFF. Written as DNA, the CDR3 is TGTGCCAGCAGTGACTTGCAGGCTTTCTTT.

The chain combines TRBV30 with TRBJ2-5, with 7 bases matching TRBD1. The CDR3 has 14 amino acids. Germline V gene sequence: CDR1 GTSNPN, CDR2 SVGIG (reference sequence). V was clipped by 0 bases and J by 2 bases; unmatched bases: 3. CDR3 sequence: CAWSVGTVQETQYF. The CDR3 region has the DNA TGTGCCTGGAGTGTGGGGACAGTACAAGAGACCCAGTACTTC.

There are a few counts of this clone. The chain couples TRBV27 to TRBJ2-1, with TRBD2 as a possible D gene (6 bases). The CDR3 covers 17 residues. The germline CDR1 and CDR2 sequences are MNHEY and SMNVEV (reference sequence). Deletions cut 8 bases from V and 7 bases from J, with 27 bases between. The CDR3 nucleotides read TGTGCCAGCGGGAATCTGGACTTGAACGGGAGAGGAAATGAGCAGTTCTTC. Amino acid sequence: CASGNLDLNGRGNEQFF.

This sequence joins TRBV5-4 and TRBJ1-2; D possibly corresponds to TRBD1 (5 bases). V was clipped by 4 bases and J by 4 bases, with 23 bases between them. Germline CDR1 is SGHNT and CDR2 is YYREEE (reference sequence). This CDR3 has 17 residues. CDR3 sequence: CASSPIGGALFSYGYTF. CDR3 DNA: TGTGCCAGCAGCCCGATCGGCGGGGCTCTTTTTTCCTATGGCTACACCTTC.

The gene calls are TRBV20-1 and TRBJ2-7; D is undetermined. The CDR3 has 11 residues. The V end lost 6 bases, the J end lost 3 bases, and 9 bases lay between the germline ends. The V gene's germline CDR1 is DFQATT and CDR2 SNEGSKA (reference sequence). CDR3 nucleotides: TGCAGTGCGCCCTATCGCTACGAGCAGTACTTC. Its translation is CSAPYRYEQYF.

This chain connects TRBV15 to TRBJ1-1; no clear D gene. The CDR3 is made up of 15 amino acids. With 0 bases removed from V and 5 bases from J, the gap between germline ends came to 13 bases. Germline-derived CDR1 and CDR2 are LNHNV and YYDKDF (reference sequence). CDR3: CATSRDGESETEAFF. CDR3 DNA: TGTGCCACCAGCAGAGATGGGGAGAGTGAGACTGAAGCTTTCTTT.

The chain links TRBV9 to TRBJ2-3; TRBD2 matches at 7 bases. In germline, CDR1 is SGDLS, CDR2 YYNGEE. The CDR3 runs 20 residues. V lost 2 bases to trimming and J lost 1 base; unmatched junction nucleotides: 19. CDR3 in DNA: TGTGCCAGCAGCGTGCCCCTAGACAGTGGCGGGAGTCTCGGCACAGATACGCAGTATTTT. Translating it yields CASSVPLDSGGSLGTDTQYF. Based on the CDR3 plus reference TRBV9 and TRBJ2-3, the full variable domain is DSGVTQTPKHLITATGQRVTLRCSPRSGDLSVYWYQQSLDQGLQFLIQYYNGEERAKGNILERFSAQQFPDLHSELNLSSLELGDSALYFCASSVPLDSGGSLGTDTQYFGPGTRLTVL.

This rearrangement joins TRBV29-1 to TRBJ2-7; the D is unclear. Germline V gene data show CDR1 as SQVTM and CDR2 as ANQGSEA. CDR3 length: 12 residues. Deletions cut 7 bases from V and 2 bases from J, with 12 bases between. In DNA, the CDR3 is TGCAGCGCCCTTCGCGGTACCTACGAGCAGTACTTC. Its protein is CSALRGTYEQYF.

This rearrangement joins TRBV30 to TRBJ1-1; TRBD1 matches at 8 bases. Germline trimming cut 6 bases from V and 8 bases from J; bases unmatched to any gene: 14. The germline CDR1 and CDR2 sequences are GTSNPN and SVGIG (reference sequence). The CDR3 loop spans 14 amino acids. CDR3 sequence reads: CACQLGTGVREAFF. In DNA form, the CDR3 reads TGTGCCTGCCAACTCGGGACAGGAGTACGGGAAGCTTTCTTT.

The rearrangement links TRBV5-8 to TRBJ2-7; 7 bases map to TRBD1. Per the germline V gene, CDR1 is SGHTS and CDR2 is YDEGEE. CDR3 size: 11 residues. V lost 4 bases and J lost 6; bases outside the gene matches: 1. The CDR3 is CASSPGGEQYF. CDR3 sequence (DNA): TGTGCCAGCAGCCCAGGGGGCGAGCAGTACTTC. Looking up the rest from reference TRBV5-8 and TRBJ2-7 gives the full variable domain: EAGVTQSPTHLIKTRGQQATLRCSPISGHTSVYWYQQALGLGLQFLLWYDEGEERNRGNFPPRFSGRQFPNYSSELNVNALELEDSALYLCASSPGGEQYFGPGTRLTVT.

The chain couples TRBV6-5 to TRBJ2-3; D might be TRBD2 (5 bases). This CDR3 is built from 14 residues. Germline loops: CDR1 MNHEY, CDR2 SVGAGI. The V end lost 9 bases, the J end lost 2 bases, and 15 bases lay between the germline ends. CDR3: CASRSGTYTDTQYF. The CDR3 bases are TGTGCCAGTCGGAGCGGTACTTACACAGATACGCAGTATTTT.

The sample holds one count of this clone. The chain is built from TRBV30 and TRBJ1-6; 7 bases are shared with TRBD1. V was pared by 4 bases and J by 3 bases, with 9 bases of the junction left unmatched. CDR3 length: 16 residues. Germline V gene lookup returns CDR1 GTSNPN and CDR2 SVGIG (reference sequence). The chain's CDR3 is CAWTPGTAIYNSPLHF. For the CDR3, the DNA is TGTGCCTGGACTCCCGGGACAGCTATCTATAATTCACCCCTCCACTTT.

The rearrangement uses TRBV18 and TRBJ2-1, with D possibly matching TRBD2 (6 bases). Deletions cut 2 bases from V and 5 bases from J, with 16 bases between. This CDR3 region has 16 residues. In germline, CDR1 is KGHSH, CDR2 LQKENI. CDR3 nucleotides: TGTGCCAGCTCACCAGACTGGCGGGGCGGGAACAATGAGCAGTTCTTC. Amino acid sequence: CASSPDWRGGNNEQFF.

The chain carries TRBV30 and TRBJ1-2; possible D gene TRBD1, 5 bases. V was trimmed by 0 bases and J by 6 bases, leaving 14 bases between them. Germline V gene sequence: CDR1 GTSNPN, CDR2 SVGIG (reference sequence). The CDR3 has 14 residues. The CDR3 region has the DNA TGTGCCTGGAGTGTACTTTGGACATCGGATGGCTACACCTTC. Its translation: CAWSVLWTSDGYTF.

The J gene is TRBJ2-1, the V gene TRBV7-3; 8 bases agree with TRBD1. The CDR3 contains 20 residues. With 2 bases clipped from V and 0 bases from J, the junction kept 15 bases outside the gene matches. Germline lookup yields CDR1 SGHTA and CDR2 FQGTGA. CDR3 loop: CASSLWPLQGVRSSYNEQFF. The DNA for the CDR3 is TGTGCCAGCAGCTTATGGCCCTTACAGGGGGTACGGAGCTCCTACAATGAGCAGTTCTTC.

V gene TRBV5-1 combines with J gene TRBJ2-5; D possibly corresponds to TRBD2 (5 bases). Germline lookup yields CDR1 SGHRS and CDR2 YFSETQ. The CDR3 extends over 15 amino acids. Trimming removed 4 bases at V and 4 bases at J, with 17 bases between. The CDR3 sequence is CASSTSGGATETQYF. CDR3 nucleotides: TGCGCCAGCAGCACCAGCGGTGGAGCGACAGAGACCCAGTACTTC.